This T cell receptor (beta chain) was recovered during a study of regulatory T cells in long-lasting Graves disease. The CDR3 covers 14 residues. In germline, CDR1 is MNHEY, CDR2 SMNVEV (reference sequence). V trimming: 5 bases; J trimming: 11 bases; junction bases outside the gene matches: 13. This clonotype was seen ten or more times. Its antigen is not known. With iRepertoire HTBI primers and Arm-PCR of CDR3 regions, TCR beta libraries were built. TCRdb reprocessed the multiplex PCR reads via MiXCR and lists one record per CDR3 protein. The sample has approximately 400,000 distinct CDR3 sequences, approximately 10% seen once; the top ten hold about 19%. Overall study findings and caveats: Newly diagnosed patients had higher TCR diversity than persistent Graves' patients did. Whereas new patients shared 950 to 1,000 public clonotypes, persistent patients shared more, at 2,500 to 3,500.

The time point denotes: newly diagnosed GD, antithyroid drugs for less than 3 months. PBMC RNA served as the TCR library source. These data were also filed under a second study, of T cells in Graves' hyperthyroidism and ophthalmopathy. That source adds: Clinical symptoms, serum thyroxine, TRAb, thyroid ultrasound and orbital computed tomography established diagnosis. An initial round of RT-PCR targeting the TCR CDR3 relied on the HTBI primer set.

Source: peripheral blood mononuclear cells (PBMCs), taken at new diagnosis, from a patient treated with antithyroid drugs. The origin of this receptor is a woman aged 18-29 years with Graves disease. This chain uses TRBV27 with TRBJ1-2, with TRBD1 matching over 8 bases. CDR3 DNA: TGTGCCAGCAGTGCCTTCCGGACAGGGCCCGGATACACCTTC. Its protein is CASSAFRTGPGYTF.